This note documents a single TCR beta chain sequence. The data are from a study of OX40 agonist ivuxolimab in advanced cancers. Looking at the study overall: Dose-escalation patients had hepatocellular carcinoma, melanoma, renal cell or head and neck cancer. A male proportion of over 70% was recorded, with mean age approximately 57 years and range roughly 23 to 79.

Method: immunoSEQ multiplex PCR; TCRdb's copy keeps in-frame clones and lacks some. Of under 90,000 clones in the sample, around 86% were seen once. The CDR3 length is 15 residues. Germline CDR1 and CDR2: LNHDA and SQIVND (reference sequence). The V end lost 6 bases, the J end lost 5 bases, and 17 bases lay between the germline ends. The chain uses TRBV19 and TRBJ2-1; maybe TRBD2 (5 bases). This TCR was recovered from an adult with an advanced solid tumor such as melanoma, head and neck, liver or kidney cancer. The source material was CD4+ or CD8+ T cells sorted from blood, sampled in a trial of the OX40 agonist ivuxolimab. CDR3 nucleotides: TGTGCCAGTAGGGAACTCGGTCGAGCGGACAATGAGCAGTTCTTC. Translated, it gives CASRELGRADNEQFF.